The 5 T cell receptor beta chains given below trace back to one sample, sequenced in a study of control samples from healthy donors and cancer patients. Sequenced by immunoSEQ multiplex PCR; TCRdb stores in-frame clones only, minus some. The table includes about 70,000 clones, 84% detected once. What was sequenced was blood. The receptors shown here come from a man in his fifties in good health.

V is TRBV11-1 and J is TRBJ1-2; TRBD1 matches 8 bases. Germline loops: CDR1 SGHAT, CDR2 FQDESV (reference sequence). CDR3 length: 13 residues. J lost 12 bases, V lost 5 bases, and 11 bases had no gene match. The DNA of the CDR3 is TGTGCCAGCAGCGTACGGACAGGGCAACGAAACACCTTC. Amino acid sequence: CASSVRTGQRNTF.

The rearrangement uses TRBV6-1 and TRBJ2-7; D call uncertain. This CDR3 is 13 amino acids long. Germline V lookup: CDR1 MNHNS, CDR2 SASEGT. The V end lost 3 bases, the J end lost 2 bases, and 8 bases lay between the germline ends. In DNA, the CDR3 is TGTGCCAGCAGTGATTACGGCGCCTACGAGCAGTACTTC. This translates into CASSDYGAYEQYF.

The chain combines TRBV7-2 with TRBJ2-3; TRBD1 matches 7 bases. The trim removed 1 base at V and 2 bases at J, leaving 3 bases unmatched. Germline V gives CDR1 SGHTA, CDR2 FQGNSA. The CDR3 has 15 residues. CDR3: CASSLGQGYTDTQYF. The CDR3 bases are TGTGCCAGCAGCTTAGGACAGGGCTACACAGATACGCAGTATTTT.

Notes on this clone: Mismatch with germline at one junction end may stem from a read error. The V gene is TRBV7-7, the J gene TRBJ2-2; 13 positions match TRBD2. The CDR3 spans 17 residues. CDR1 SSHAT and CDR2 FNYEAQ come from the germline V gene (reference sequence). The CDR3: CASSLGLAGDSPGELFF. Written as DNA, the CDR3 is TGTGCTAGCAGCTTAGGACTAGCGGGAGACTCACCCGGGGAGCTGTTTTTT.

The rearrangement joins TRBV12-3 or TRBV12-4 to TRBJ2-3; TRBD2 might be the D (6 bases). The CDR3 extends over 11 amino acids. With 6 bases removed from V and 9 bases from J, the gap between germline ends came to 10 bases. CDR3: CASSPGVTQYF. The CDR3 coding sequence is TGTGCCAGCAGCCCGGGGGTAACGCAGTATTTT.